Below, 7 T cell receptor beta chains from the same sample are listed, as sequenced in a study of blood T cell repertoires in COVID-19. Data came from immunoSEQ multiplex PCR; TCRdb stores just in-frame clones and leaves some out. The sample lists fewer than 250,000 clones, about 94% seen once, with 0.65% to 0.85% in the top ten. Sequences were obtained from peripheral blood. The receptors stem from a man between 60 and 75 years old with COVID-19, enrolled during active disease.

This clone was observed a single time. V is TRBV19 and J is TRBJ1-1; tentatively, D is TRBD1 (5 bases). The V gene lost 1 base and the J gene lost 1 base, with 7 bases spanning the gap. The CDR3 has 14 residues. In germline, CDR1 is LNHDA, CDR2 SQIVND (reference sequence). The CDR3 nucleotides read TGTGCCAGTAGTATAGGCGGGGGGAACACTGAAGCTTTCTTT. Translation: CASSIGGGNTEAFF.

The chain has TRBV9 and TRBJ2-1; 13 bases are shared with TRBD2. CDR3 length: 15 amino acids. Germline trimming cut 4 bases from V and 8 bases from J; bases unmatched to any gene: 6. Per the germline V gene, CDR1 is SGDLS and CDR2 is YYNGEE. Here the CDR3 DNA reads TGTGCCAGCAGCTATGGACTAGCGGGAGAGGATGAGCAGTTCTTC. This encodes CASSYGLAGEDEQFF.

This clone was seen a handful of times. The chain carries TRBV3-1 (or the pseudogene TRBV3-2) and TRBJ2-5; D unclear. Germline loops: CDR1 LGHDT, CDR2 YNNKEL (reference sequence). The CDR3 spans 13 residues. Trimming removed 3 bases from V and 6 bases from J, with 11 bases in between. The CDR3 spells CASSHLRSQTQYF. In nucleotides, the CDR3 is TGTGCCAGCAGCCATTTGCGGAGTCAGACCCAGTACTTC.

The chain uses TRBV12-3 or TRBV12-4 and TRBJ2-7, with TRBD2 matching over 12 bases. V lost 8 bases to trimming and J lost 2 bases; unmatched junction nucleotides: 1. The CDR3 consists of 13 residues. The CDR3 reads CASASGRAYEQYF. The DNA of the CDR3 is TGTGCCAGCGCTAGCGGGAGGGCCTACGAGCAGTACTTC.

This rearrangement joins TRBV6-5 to TRBJ1-3; 8 bases are a match to TRBD1. V shed 2 bases and J 9 bases; nucleotides not matched to a gene: 6. The CDR3 consists of 14 residues. The germline CDR1 and CDR2 sequences are MNHEY and SVGAGI. The CDR3 nucleotides are TGTGCCAGCAGTTACACAGGACAGGGTAGCACCATATATTTT. Its translation: CASSYTGQGSTIYF.

The genes are TRBV3-1 (or the pseudogene TRBV3-2) and TRBJ2-3; 8 bases map to TRBD2. The CDR3 is 17 residues long. V trimming: 0 bases; J trimming: 5 bases; junction bases outside the gene matches: 10. The germline CDR1 and CDR2 sequences are LGHDT and YNNKEL (reference sequence). The CDR3 is CASSQDWTETSEDTQYF. The CDR3 DNA follows: TGTGCCAGCAGCCAAGACTGGACAGAGACTAGCGAAGATACGCAGTATTTT.

J is TRBJ2-7 and V is TRBV7-9; possibly TRBD2 for D (6 bases). The CDR3 is made up of 14 amino acids. Trimming left V 1 base short and J 0 bases short, with 7 bases between. Germline lookup yields CDR1 SEHNR and CDR2 FQNEAQ (reference sequence). The CDR3 here is CASSLETSSYEQYF. The CDR3 DNA sequence: TGTGCCAGCAGCTTAGAGACTAGCTCCTACGAGCAGTACTTC. Complete variable domain (other parts from reference TRBV7-9 and TRBJ2-7): DTGVSQNPRHKITKRGQNVTFRCDPISEHNRLYWYRQTLGQGPEFLTYFQNEAQLEKSRLLSDRFSAERPKGSFSTLEIQRTEQGDSAMYLCASSLETSSYEQYFGPGTRLTVT.